This TCR beta chain is drawn from a study of somatic mutations in cytotoxic T cells in rheumatoid arthritis (dated by TCRdb to about 2017). Regarding the complete study: Right after diagnosis and prior to the start of any treatment, about 29 ml EDTA of peripheral blood was drawn from patients. A FACSAria II or Sony SH800 was used to flow-sort some V beta antibody-stained T-cell populations at nearly 100% purity, and TCRB sequencing was also done on sorted V beta1+ cells. Whether expanded CD8+ T-cell clones in untreated, newly diagnosed rheumatoid arthritis carry somatic mutations was the study question, and clonality was characterized with TCRB deep sequencing. A total of 65 rheumatoid arthritis patients and 15 to 20 healthy controls underwent TCRB deep sequencing. Median age was essentially the same in the patient group and the control group. Paper-wide results and their limitations: The slight underrepresentation of TRBV07 in patients was not corrected for multiple comparisons. The expanded CD8+ clones had unknown antigen targets, and not appearing in virus-specific databases did not rule out that they were virus-specific. The largest CD8+ clone made up more than 20% of CD8+ cells in 8 of 65 patients, and blood and synovial fluid shared several identical CD8+ TCRB sequences. CD8+ T-cell clonality did not differ significantly between rheumatoid arthritis patients and age-matched healthy controls. CD8+ clonality increased with age in patients (Spearman r ≈ 0.49) but not in healthy controls.

CDR1 and CDR2 are drawn from the germline V gene: SGDLS, YYNGEE. V sheds 0 bases and J sheds 8 bases, leaving 9 bases between their ends. Including cysteine and phenylalanine, the CDR3 has 13 amino acids. The sequence is cut down to CDR3 DNA, 39 bases in frame from base 1. Sequencing of TCRB CDR3 was done on genomic DNA with the immunoSEQ assay. The published analysis was carried out like this. Only a few patient CD8+ clones larger than 1% matched published virus-specific TCRB sequences when compared against them. Only productive TCRB rearrangements were included in the analyses. Clonality was expressed as a Shannon entropy-based productive clonality index, with each clone defined by a unique TCRB CDR3 sequence. Repertoire overlap for a pair of samples was computed from each clone's template counts relative to total templates per sample. V-gene usage measured by flow cytometry correlated with TCRB sequencing V-gene usage, with a Spearman r of roughly 0.55. TCRdb holds this immuneACCESS table with in-frame rearrangements only. Some clones are missing; in checked studies, unresolved V genes explain under half, and the rest has no known cause. V and J calls and clone size are copied from that table; D and trimming were computed from the DNA. The sample has about 1,400 clones on record, around three quarters of them singletons. The ten top clones hold 12% to 15% of the sample.

With respect to this clone: Its cognate antigen has yet to be identified. Base-call qualities are not available, and no considerably larger clone is one nucleotide away.

Flow cytometry confirmed the purity of CD4+ and CD8+ cells that had been isolated by positive magnetic bead selection on an AutoMACS. Clonal expansions were first screened by flow cytometry with a TCR V beta antibody panel, then characterized by TCRB deep sequencing of sorted CD8+ fractions. Ficoll-Paque PLUS density gradient separation was used to isolate peripheral blood mononuclear cells. Using Nucleospin Tissue or Tissue XS kits, DNA was extracted from CD4-enriched, CD8-enriched or PBMC samples, with quantification by a Qubit 2.0 fluorometer. The V and J segments used are TRBV9 and TRBJ2-1; the D segment could be TRBD2, given 7 matching bases. The sequencing input was CD8+ T cells sorted from blood. The receptor's source is an adult with rheumatoid arthritis. The DNA is TGTGCCAGCAGCGTAGGAGGGGGGGATGAGCAGTTCTTC. The encoded protein is CASSVGGGDEQFF.